This TCR beta chain was observed in a study of CD8+ T cells in alopecia areata. The CDR3 extends over 15 amino acids. CDR1 and CDR2 from the germline V gene are MNHEY and SMNVEV (reference sequence). Trimming removed 6 bases from V and 6 bases from J; junction bases left unmatched: 13. Treatment reported: oral pan-JAK inhibitor, 5-10 mg twice daily. Once RNA had been extracted, it was reverse transcribed into cDNA to act as the sequencing template. Data came from immunoSEQ multiplex PCR; TCRdb stores just in-frame clones and leaves some out. The sample comprises about 180,000 clones, 40% to 65% of which are singletons, and around 10% rests with the top ten.

This chain connects TRBV27 to TRBJ1-2, with 7 bases that match TRBD1. This clonotype was obtained from a human donor with alopecia areata. Material: CD8+ T cells sorted from blood, obtained at approximately week 51, from a patient treated with tofacitinib. CDR3 in amino acids: CASSTSTGTPDGYTF. CDR3 DNA: TGTGCCAGCAGCACATCGACAGGGACGCCCGATGGCTACACCTTC.